Each of the 14 T cell receptor beta chains below was sequenced from the same sample in a study of cytomegalovirus exposure and HLA in healthy donors. The primer mix had 60 Vbeta and 13 Jbeta primers. Assay: immunoSEQ multiplex PCR; the TCRdb copy retains only in-frame clones and omits some. The data hold approximately 110,000 clones, with approximately 71% observed a single time. The specimen sequenced was PBMCs. These receptors were obtained from a man aged 40-49 years in good health and CMV-seronegative.

The chain joins TRBV11-3 to TRBJ2-7; D is uncertain. Germline V lookup: CDR1 SGHNT, CDR2 YENEEA. CDR3 size: 13 residues. Trimming shortened V by 5 bases and J by 1 base, and 9 bases separated the two germline ends. The CDR3 DNA reads TGTGCCAGCAGCCTCGGGTTTTCCTACGAGCAGTACTTC. Residues: CASSLGFSYEQYF.

The chain employs TRBV6-1 and TRBJ1-5; D remains unclear. Germline V gene sequence: CDR1 MNHNS, CDR2 SASEGT. The CDR3 runs 13 residues. Trimming removed 2 bases at V and 4 bases at J, with 6 bases between. CDR3 coding DNA: TGTGCCAGCAGTGAACGGGAGAATCAGCCCCAGCATTTT. Encoded protein: CASSERENQPQHF.

The chain uses TRBV5-6 and TRBJ2-7; tentative D call: TRBD1 (5 bases). The CDR3 spans 14 residues. Trimming took off 3 bases at V and 4 bases at J, with 14 bases between the two ends. Germline loops: CDR1 SGHDT, CDR2 YYEEEE. The CDR3 is CASSYRTRPYEQYF. In DNA, the CDR3 is TGTGCCAGCAGCTACAGGACCCGACCTTACGAGCAGTACTTC.

V gene TRBV27 combines with J gene TRBJ2-7; TRBD2 is a possible D gene (6 bases). The ends were cut back, 3 bases at V and 5 bases at J, with 11 bases in the middle. The CDR3 consists of 13 residues. Germline values: CDR1 MNHEY, CDR2 SMNVEV (reference sequence). The CDR3 DNA reads TGTGCCAGCAGTTTGGGGGGATTCGACGAGCAGTACTTC. This codes for CASSLGGFDEQYF.

The rearrangement links TRBV14 to TRBJ1-1; TRBD1 aligns across 9 bases. The J segment lost 3 bases and the V segment lost 4 bases, leaving 3 bases of the junction unmatched. Germline CDR1 SGHDN, CDR2 FVKESK. This CDR3 region has 14 residues. The CDR3 coding sequence is TGTGCCAGCAGCCTTACAGGGGGCTACACTGAAGCTTTCTTT. The encoded protein is CASSLTGGYTEAFF.

The chain couples TRBV29-1 to TRBJ2-7; 8 bases line up with TRBD1. The CDR3 totals 12 residues. V shed 5 bases, J shed 7 bases, and the junction held 7 bases outside the gene matches. The germline gives CDR1 SQVTM, CDR2 ANQGSEA. CDR3 in DNA: TGCAGCGTTTTAGGGACAGGTGGGGAGCAGTACTTC. Translating gives CSVLGTGGEQYF.

This chain connects TRBV29-1 to TRBJ2-7; weak D call: TRBD1 (6 bases). The V gene lost 7 bases and the J gene lost 3 bases, with 10 bases spanning the gap. CDR1 is SQVTM, CDR2 ANQGSEA, per germline. The CDR3 spans 11 residues. The CDR3 DNA reads TGCAGCGCAAAACAGGGCTACGAGCAGTACTTC. Protein sequence: CSAKQGYEQYF.

The rearrangement joins TRBV27 to TRBJ2-1; the match to TRBD2 covers 10 bases. J lost 7 bases, V lost 8 bases, and 8 bases had no gene match. CDR3 size: 14 residues. The V gene's germline CDR1 is MNHEY and CDR2 SMNVEV (reference sequence). The DNA of the CDR3 is TGTGCCAGCGCCGAGGAACTAGCGGGAAATGAGCAGTTCTTC. Translated, it gives CASAEELAGNEQFF.

The chain employs TRBV5-4 and TRBJ2-1, with TRBD2 identical over 9 bases. Germline values: CDR1 SGHNT, CDR2 YYREEE (reference sequence). J was trimmed by 7 bases and V by 4 bases; bases with no gene match: 9. The CDR3 spans 15 residues. For the CDR3, the DNA is TGTGCCAGCAGCCCTACGGGGACTAGCCAGAATGAGCAGTTCTTC. Its translation is CASSPTGTSQNEQFF.

The V call is TRBV28, the J call TRBJ1-2; a possible D gene is TRBD1 (6 bases). Germline lookup yields CDR1 MDHEN and CDR2 SYDVKM. The V end lost 2 bases, the J end lost 9 bases, and 25 bases lay between the germline ends. The CDR3 contains 17 residues. The CDR3 loop reads CASSLGFRGRIPPRYTF. The CDR3 DNA sequence: TGTGCCAGCAGTTTAGGATTCAGGGGCCGAATCCCCCCCCGCTACACCTTC.

The gene calls are TRBV28 and TRBJ1-6, with 9 bases identical to TRBD1. This CDR3 comprises 15 residues. V shed 3 bases, J shed 5 bases, and the junction held 2 bases outside the gene matches. The V gene's germline CDR1 is MDHEN and CDR2 SYDVKM. The CDR3 reads CASSLGTGNNSPLHF. Here the CDR3 DNA reads TGTGCCAGCAGTTTGGGGACAGGGAATAATTCACCCCTCCACTTT.

The CDR3 region has the DNA TGTGCCAGCTCACCACGGACTAGCGGGCGGGATACGCAGTATTTT. Protein sequence: CASSPRTSGRDTQYF. The chain joins TRBV18 to TRBJ2-3, with TRBD2 identical over 11 bases. The CDR3 length is 15 residues. V gave up 1 base and J gave up 6 bases; unmatched junction bases: 3. Germline CDR1 is KGHSH and CDR2 is LQKENI.

The V and J genes are TRBV5-1 and TRBJ2-1, with 11 bases identical to TRBD2. V dropped 2 bases and J dropped 6; count of bases not matched to a gene: 7. CDR3 length: 16 residues. Germline V gene data show CDR1 as SGHRS and CDR2 as YFSETQ. The CDR3 region is CASSFPTSGDPNEQFF. CDR3 DNA: TGCGCCAGCAGCTTCCCGACTAGCGGGGACCCCAATGAGCAGTTCTTC.

The DNA of the CDR3 is TGTGCCAGCAGTAGAGGGGGGGTTTTGGGCAATCAGCCCCAGCATTTT. Translated, it gives CASSRGGVLGNQPQHF. The chain carries TRBV5-8 and TRBJ1-5; D possibly corresponds to TRBD1 (6 bases). The germline V gene encodes CDR1 SGHTS and CDR2 YDEGEE. This CDR3 contains 16 residues. Trimming removed 5 bases from V and 2 bases from J, with 17 bases in between. Looking up the rest from reference TRBV5-8 and TRBJ1-5 gives the full variable domain: EAGVTQSPTHLIKTRGQQATLRCSPISGHTSVYWYQQALGLGLQFLLWYDEGEERNRGNFPPRFSGRQFPNYSSELNVNALELEDSALYLCASSRGGVLGNQPQHFGDGTRLSIL.